This T cell receptor (beta chain) originates from a study of T cell responses to AZD1222 COVID-19 vaccine. The CDR3 runs to 15 residues. Trimming removed 5 bases from V and 2 bases from J, with 13 bases in between. Germline CDR1 SGHTA, CDR2 FQGTGA. The assay was immunoSEQ multiplex PCR, and TCRdb's table has in-frame clones only and misses some. The sample lists approximately 100,000 clones; 70% to 90% were seen once. The chain links TRBV7-3 to TRBJ2-1; D may be TRBD2 (5 bases). This clonotype was sampled from an adult in good health. This specimen consisted of peripheral blood, obtained on day 0 of MenACWY control vaccination. CDR3 in amino acids: CASSLGGPPYNEQFF. The CDR3 DNA is TGTGCCAGCAGCCTCGGAGGCCCCCCCTACAATGAGCAGTTCTTC. The full variable domain, completed using reference TRBV7-3 and TRBJ2-1, is GAGVSQTPSNKVTEKGKYVELRCDPISGHTALYWYRQSLGQGPEFLIYFQGTGAADDSGLPNDRFFAVRPEGSVSTLKIQRTERGDSAVYLCASSLGGPPYNEQFFGPGTRLTVL.